This entry is about one TCR beta chain. Trimming pared 5 bases from V and 5 bases from J, leaving 18 bases between. Germline loops: CDR1 LNHDA, CDR2 SQIVND (reference sequence). This CDR3 contains 15 residues. These data come from a study of shared clonotypes between healthy human individuals. Clones were read by immunoSEQ multiplex PCR, and TCRdb kept only the in-frame ones, dropping some. The sample holds roughly 1 million clones, about three quarters seen once. The sample consisted of memory CD4+ T cells sorted from blood. Subset meaning: CD45RA-negative fraction. This chain uses TRBV19 with TRBJ1-1; D is perhaps TRBD1 (5 bases). The sequence was obtained from a man younger than 35 in good health. The CDR3, as DNA: TGTGCCAGTAGTCCTACCAGGGTTCCCGGAACTGAAGCTTTCTTT. Translated, it gives CASSPTRVPGTEAFF.